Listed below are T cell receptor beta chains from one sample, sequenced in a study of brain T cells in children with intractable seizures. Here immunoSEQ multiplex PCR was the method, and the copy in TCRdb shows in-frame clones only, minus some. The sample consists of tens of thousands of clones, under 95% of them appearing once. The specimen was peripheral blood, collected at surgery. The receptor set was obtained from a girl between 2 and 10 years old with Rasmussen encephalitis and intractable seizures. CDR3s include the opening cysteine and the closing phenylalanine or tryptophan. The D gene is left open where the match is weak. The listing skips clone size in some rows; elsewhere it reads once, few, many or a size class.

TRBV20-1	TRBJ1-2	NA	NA	TGCAGTGCTGCGGATGGCTACACCTTC	CSAADGYTF
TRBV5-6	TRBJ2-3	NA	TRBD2	TGTGCCAGCAGCTCCCCCGGGACTAGCGGGGGAAATACGCAGTATTTT	CASSSPGTSGGNTQYF
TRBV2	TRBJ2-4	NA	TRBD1	TGTGCCAGTTGGAGGTGGGACAGGGAAAACATTCAGTACTTC	CASWRWDRENIQYF
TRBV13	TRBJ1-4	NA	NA	TGTGCCAGCAGCTCTATAGCAACTAATGAAAAACTGTTTTTT	CASSSIATNEKLFF
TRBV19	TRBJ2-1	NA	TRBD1	TGTGCCAGTAGTACCGGGACAGCTTTCGACAATGAGCAGTTCTTC	CASSTGTAFDNEQFF
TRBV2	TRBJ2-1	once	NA	TGTGCCAGCAGTGAGGGACCCCGAGGATTTGATGAGCAGTTCTTC	CASSEGPRGFDEQFF
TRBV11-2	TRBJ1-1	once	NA	TGTGCCAGCAGCTTAGTTACGTACACTGAAGCTTTCTTT	CASSLVTYTEAFF
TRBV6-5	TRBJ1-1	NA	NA	TGTGCCAGCAGTTCGTGGGCGCCGGGGACTGAAGCTTTCTTT	CASSSWAPGTEAFF
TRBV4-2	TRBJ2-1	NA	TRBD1	TGTGCCAGCAGCCCTTCTGGGGACAGGGGGCCAGGTGAGCAGTTCTTC	CASSPSGDRGPGEQFF
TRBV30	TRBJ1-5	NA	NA	TGTGCCTGGAGCTTGAGGCAGGGTGACCAGCCCCAGCATTTT	CAWSLRQGDQPQHF
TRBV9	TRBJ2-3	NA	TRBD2	TGTGCCAGCAGCGAGGGACTAGCGGAGATCACAGATACGCAGTATTTT	CASSEGLAEITDTQYF
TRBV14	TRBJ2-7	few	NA	TGTGCCAGCAGCCAAGATATGTGGTCCTACGAGCAGTACTTC	CASSQDMWSYEQYF
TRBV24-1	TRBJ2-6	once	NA	TGTGCCAGCCAAGGAAAAGAAAGGGGCCGCGCCAACTCTGGGGCCAACGTCCTGACTTTC	CASQGKERGRANSGANVLTF
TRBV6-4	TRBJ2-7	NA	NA	TGTGCCAGCAGTGACTCATCGAGTCCAGGGGGGGAGCGTCATGAGCAGTACTTC	CASSDSSSPGGERHEQYF
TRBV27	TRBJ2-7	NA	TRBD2	TGTGCCAGCAGACCTGGGACTAGCGGCTCCTACGAGCAGTACTTC	CASRPGTSGSYEQYF
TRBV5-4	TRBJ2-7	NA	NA	TGTGCCAGCAGCTTCCTCGGTGGGTACGAGCAGTACTTC	CASSFLGGYEQYF
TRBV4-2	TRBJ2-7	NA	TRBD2	TGTGCCAGCAGCCAAGGTTGGGGACTAGCGGGCCGCACCTACGAGCAGTACTTC	CASSQGWGLAGRTYEQYF
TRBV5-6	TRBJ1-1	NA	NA	TGTGCCAGCAGCTCGCCGACCGAGAACACTGAAGCTTTCTTT	CASSSPTENTEAFF
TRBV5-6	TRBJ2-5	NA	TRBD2	TGTGCCAGCAGCTCTTGGACTAGCGCAGAGACCCAGTACTTC	CASSSWTSAETQYF
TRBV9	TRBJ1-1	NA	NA	TGTGCCAGCAGCGGATTGCAGGCTGAAGCTTTCTTT	CASSGLQAEAFF
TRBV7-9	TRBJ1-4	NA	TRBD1	TGTGCCAGCGGTGGGGGACAGGGTAATGAAAAACTGTTTTTT	CASGGGQGNEKLFF
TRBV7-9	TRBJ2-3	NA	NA	TGTGCCAGCAGCTCGAGTCCGGCTCTCACAGATACGCAGTATTTT	CASSSSPALTDTQYF
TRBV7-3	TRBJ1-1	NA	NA	TGTGCCAGCAGCTTAACAGCGGGGGACACTGAAGCTTTCTTT	CASSLTAGDTEAFF
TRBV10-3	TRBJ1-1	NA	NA	TGTGCCATCAGTGATGGATTGCAGGCCACTGAAGCTTTCTTT	CAISDGLQATEAFF
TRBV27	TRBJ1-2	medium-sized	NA	TGTGCCAGCGCACGGCCCGGAAGGGGCTACACCTTC	CASARPGRGYTF
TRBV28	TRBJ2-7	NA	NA	TGTGCCAGCAGTGCGCCTAACAGGGATGGAAGGTACGAGCAGTACTTC	CASSAPNRDGRYEQYF
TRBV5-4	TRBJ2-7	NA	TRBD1	TGTGCCAGCAGCTTGGAGGGACAGGGGTTAGGCGAGCAGTACTTC	CASSLEGQGLGEQYF
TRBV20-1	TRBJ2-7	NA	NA	TGCAGTGCTAGTGGAGGGACGACCTACGAGCAGTACTTC	CSASGGTTYEQYF
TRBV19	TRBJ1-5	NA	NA	TGTGCCAGTTTGGACAGCGGCAATCAGCCCCAGCATTTT	CASLDSGNQPQHF
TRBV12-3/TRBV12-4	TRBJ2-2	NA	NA	TGTGCCAGCAGTTCGCAGGGTCCCGGGGAGCTGTTTTTT	CASSSQGPGELFF
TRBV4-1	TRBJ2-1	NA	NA	TGCGCCAGCAGCCAAGGTGGCGGGTTGTCCCACAATGAGCAGTTCTTC	CASSQGGGLSHNEQFF
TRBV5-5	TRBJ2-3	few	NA	TGTGCCAGCAGCCCGCCCCAGCAGGGACGCACAGATACGCAGTATTTT	CASSPPQQGRTDTQYF
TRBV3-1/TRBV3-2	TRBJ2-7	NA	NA	TGTGCCAGCAGCCAAGAGGTTTGGGGGTGGCAGTACTTC	CASSQEVWGWQYF
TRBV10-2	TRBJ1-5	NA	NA	TGCGCCAGCAGCGGGGTTCAGCCCCAGCATTTT	CASSGVQPQHF
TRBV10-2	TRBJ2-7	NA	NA	TGCGCCAGCAGTCGAGGGGGGCCGACCTACGAGCAGTACTTC	CASSRGGPTYEQYF
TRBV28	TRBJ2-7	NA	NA	TGTGCCAGCAGTTGGCAGAGCTCCTACGAGCAGTACTTC	CASSWQSSYEQYF
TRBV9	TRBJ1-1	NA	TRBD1	TGTGCCAGCGGTTCAGTGCGGACAGGAGAGGACACTGAAGCTTTCTTT	CASGSVRTGEDTEAFF
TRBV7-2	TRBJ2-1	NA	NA	TGTGCCAGCAGCTTTGGGTCCCCTGAGCAGTTCTTC	CASSFGSPEQFF
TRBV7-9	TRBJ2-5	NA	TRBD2	TGTGCCAGCACCCCAGGGGGACTAGCGGGAGAGACCCAGTACTTC	CASTPGGLAGETQYF
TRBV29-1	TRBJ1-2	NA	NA	TGCAGCGTTGAGACCGGGACACCCCAGACCTTC	CSVETGTPQTF